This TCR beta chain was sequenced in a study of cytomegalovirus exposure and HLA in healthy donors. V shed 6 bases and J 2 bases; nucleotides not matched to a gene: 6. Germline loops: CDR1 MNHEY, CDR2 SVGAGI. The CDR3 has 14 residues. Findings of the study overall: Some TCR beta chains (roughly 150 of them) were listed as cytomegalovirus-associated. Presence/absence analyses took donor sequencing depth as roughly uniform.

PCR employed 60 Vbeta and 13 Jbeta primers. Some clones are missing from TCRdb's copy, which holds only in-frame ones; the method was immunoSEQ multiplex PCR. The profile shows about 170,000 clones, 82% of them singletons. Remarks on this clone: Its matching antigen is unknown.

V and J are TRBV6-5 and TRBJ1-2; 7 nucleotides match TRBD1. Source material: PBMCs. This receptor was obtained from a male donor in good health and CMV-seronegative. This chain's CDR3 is CASRLTGQNYGYTF. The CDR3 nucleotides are TGTGCCAGCAGGCTAACGGGACAGAACTATGGCTACACCTTC.